This T cell receptor beta chain was observed in a study of PD-1 blockade in mismatch repair-deficient tumors. Time point in this sample: roughly eleven-day in vitro stimulation with candidate neoantigen peptide 5. All patients were mismatch repair deficient, assessed by either PCR or immunohistochemistry. Study conclusions and caveats: After pembrolizumab, tumor-resident clones rose rapidly, then generally contracted before radiologic responses. 120 to 150 unique blood TCRs came from expansion to three of seven peptides.

TCRdb's table, derived via immunoSEQ multiplex PCR, lists solely in-frame clones and lacks some. Of over 13,000 clones listed, 70% to 85% were seen once; the top ten hold roughly 9.8%. This clone was picked up a small number of times. The antigen remains undetermined. Deletions cut 4 bases from V and 2 bases from J, with 10 bases between. CDR3 length equals 14 residues. The germline CDR1 and CDR2 sequences are MDHEN and SYDVKM. The chain has TRBV28 and TRBJ2-3; D gene unclear. The source is an adult with mismatch repair-deficient cancer. The sequencing used cells cultured in vitro, collected from a patient treated with pembrolizumab. CDR3: CASSSLSVTDTQYF. The CDR3 DNA is TGTGCCAGCAGTTCCCTGTCGGTCACAGATACGCAGTATTTT.